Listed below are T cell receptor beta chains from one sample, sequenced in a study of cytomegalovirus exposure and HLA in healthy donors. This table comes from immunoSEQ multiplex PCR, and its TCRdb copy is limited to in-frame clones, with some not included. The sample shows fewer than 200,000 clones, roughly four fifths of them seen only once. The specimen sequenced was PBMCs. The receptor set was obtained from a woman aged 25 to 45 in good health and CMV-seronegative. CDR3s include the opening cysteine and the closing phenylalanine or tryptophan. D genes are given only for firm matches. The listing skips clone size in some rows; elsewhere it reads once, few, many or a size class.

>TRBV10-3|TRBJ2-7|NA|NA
CAIREDRYEQYF
TGTGCCATCAGGGAGGACAGATACGAGCAGTACTTC
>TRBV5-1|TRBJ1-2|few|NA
CASSLGGEAGYTF
TGCGCCAGCAGCTTGGGGGGGGAGGCTGGCTACACCTTC
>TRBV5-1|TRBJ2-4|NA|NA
CASSQGTSKADIQYF
TGCGCCAGCAGCCAGGGGACATCCAAGGCGGACATTCAGTACTTC
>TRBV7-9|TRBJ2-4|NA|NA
CASSDTSRVPKNIQYF
TGTGCCAGCAGCGACACAAGCAGGGTCCCCAAAAACATTCAGTACTTC
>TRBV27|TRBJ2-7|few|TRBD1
CASSPLGTVKNYEQYF
TGTGCCAGCAGTCCCCTAGGGACAGTGAAGAACTACGAGCAGTACTTC
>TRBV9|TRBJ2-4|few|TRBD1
CASSAGGQGGDIQYF
TGTGCCAGCAGCGCGGGGGGACAGGGGGGAGACATTCAGTACTTC
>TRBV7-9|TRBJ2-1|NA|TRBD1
CASSRRDRLYNEQFF
TGTGCCAGCAGCAGAAGGGACAGGCTCTACAATGAGCAGTTCTTC
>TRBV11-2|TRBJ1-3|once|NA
CASSKGSKSSGNTIYF
TGTGCCAGCAGCAAGGGGTCAAAGAGCTCTGGAAACACCATATATTTT
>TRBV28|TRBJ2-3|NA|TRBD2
CASSSTSGSTDTQYF
TGTGCCAGCAGTTCAACTAGCGGTTCCACAGATACGCAGTATTTT
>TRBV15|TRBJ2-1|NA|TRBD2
CATSRDQASGKSIRSDEQFF
TGTGCCACCAGCAGAGATCAAGCCAGCGGGAAATCGATTCGGAGCGATGAGCAGTTCTTC
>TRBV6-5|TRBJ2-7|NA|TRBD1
CASSSSGTVDEQYF
TGTGCCAGCAGTTCGTCGGGGACAGTCGACGAGCAGTACTTC
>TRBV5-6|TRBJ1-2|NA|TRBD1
CASSLERQGWNGYTF
TGTGCCAGCAGCTTGGAAAGACAGGGTTGGAATGGCTACACCTTC
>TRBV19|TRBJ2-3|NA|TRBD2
CASSIPERGGDTQYF
TGTGCCAGTAGTATCCCCGAGCGGGGGGGAGATACGCAGTATTTT
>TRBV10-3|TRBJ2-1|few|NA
CAISRTVQGDEQFF
TGTGCCATAAGCCGAACAGTCCAAGGGGATGAGCAGTTCTTC
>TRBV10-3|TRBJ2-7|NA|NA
CAISESQGPLVEQYF
TGTGCCATCAGTGAGTCACAGGGACCCCTTGTTGAGCAGTACTTC